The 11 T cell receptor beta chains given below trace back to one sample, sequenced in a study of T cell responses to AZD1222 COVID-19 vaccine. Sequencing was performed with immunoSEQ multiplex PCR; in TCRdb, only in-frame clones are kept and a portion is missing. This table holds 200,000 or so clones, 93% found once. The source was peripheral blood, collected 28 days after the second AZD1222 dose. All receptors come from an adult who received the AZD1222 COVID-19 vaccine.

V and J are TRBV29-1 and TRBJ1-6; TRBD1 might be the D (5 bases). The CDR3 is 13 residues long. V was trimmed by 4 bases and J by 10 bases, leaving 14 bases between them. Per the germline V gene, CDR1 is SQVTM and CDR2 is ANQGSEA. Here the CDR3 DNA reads TGCAGCGTTGTGACAGCTCCAGGGTCACCCCTCCACTTT. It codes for CSVVTAPGSPLHF.

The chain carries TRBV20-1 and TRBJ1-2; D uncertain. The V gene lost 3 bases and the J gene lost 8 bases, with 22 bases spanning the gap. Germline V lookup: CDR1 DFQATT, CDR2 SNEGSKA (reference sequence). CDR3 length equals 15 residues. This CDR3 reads CSASPRSRMDRGYTF. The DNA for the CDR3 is TGCAGTGCTAGTCCCCGGAGCCGGATGGATCGGGGCTACACCTTC.

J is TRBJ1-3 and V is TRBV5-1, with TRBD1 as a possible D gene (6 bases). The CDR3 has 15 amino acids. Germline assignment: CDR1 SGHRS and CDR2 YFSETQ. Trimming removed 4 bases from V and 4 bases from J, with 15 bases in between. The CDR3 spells CASSPRTGTGNTIYF. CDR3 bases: TGCGCCAGCAGCCCCCGTACAGGGACAGGAAACACCATATATTTT.

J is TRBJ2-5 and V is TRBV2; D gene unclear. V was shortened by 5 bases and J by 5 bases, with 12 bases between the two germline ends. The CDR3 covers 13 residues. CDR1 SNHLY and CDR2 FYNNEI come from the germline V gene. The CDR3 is CASSPDSLETQYF. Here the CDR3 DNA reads TGTGCCAGCAGTCCGGATTCGTTGGAGACCCAGTACTTC. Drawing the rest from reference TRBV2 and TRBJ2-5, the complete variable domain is EPEVTQTPSHQVTQMGQEVILRCVPISNHLYFYWYRQILGQKVEFLVSFYNNEISEKSEIFDDQFSVERPDGSNFTLKIRSTKLEDSAMYFCASSPDSLETQYFGPGTRLLVL.

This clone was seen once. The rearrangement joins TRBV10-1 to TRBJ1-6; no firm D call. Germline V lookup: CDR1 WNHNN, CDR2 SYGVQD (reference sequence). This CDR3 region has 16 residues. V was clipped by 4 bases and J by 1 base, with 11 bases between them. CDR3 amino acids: CASSGRGRSYNSPLHF. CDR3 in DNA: TGCGCCAGCAGTGGGCGGGGTAGGTCCTATAATTCACCCCTCCACTTT.

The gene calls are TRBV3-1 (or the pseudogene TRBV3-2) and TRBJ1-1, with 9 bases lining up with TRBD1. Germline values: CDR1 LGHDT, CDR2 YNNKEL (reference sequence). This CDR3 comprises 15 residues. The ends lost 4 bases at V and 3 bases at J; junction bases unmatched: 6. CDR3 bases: TGTGCCAGCAGCCTAAGCGACAGGGGGGACACTGAAGCTTTCTTT. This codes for CASSLSDRGDTEAFF.

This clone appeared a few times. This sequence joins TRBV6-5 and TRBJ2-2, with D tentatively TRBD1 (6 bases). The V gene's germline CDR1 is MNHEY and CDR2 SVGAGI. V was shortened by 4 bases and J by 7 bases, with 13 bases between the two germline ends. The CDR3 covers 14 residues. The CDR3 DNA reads TGTGCCAGCAGTTCTCTGGACAGAGTCGGGGAGCTGTTTTTT. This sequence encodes CASSSLDRVGELFF.

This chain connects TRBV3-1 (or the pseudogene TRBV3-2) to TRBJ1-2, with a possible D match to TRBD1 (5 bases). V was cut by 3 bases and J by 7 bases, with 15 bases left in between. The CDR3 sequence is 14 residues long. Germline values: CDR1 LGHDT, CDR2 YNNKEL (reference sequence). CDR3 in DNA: TGTGCCAGCAGCCACGGGACCCTTGAGGCTGGCTACACCTTC. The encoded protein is CASSHGTLEAGYTF.

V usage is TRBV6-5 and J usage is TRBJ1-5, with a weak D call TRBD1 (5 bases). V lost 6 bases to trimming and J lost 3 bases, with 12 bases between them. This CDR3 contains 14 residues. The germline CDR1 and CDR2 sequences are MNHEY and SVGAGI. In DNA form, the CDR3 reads TGTGCCAGCAGGTGGACATACGACAATCAGCCCCAGCATTTT. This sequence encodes CASRWTYDNQPQHF.

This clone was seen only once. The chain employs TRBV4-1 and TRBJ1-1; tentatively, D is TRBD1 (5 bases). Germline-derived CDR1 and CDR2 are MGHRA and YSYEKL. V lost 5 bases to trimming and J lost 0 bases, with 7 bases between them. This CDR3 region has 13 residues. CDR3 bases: TGCGCCAGCAGCAAGGGGATGAACACTGAAGCTTTCTTT. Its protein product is CASSKGMNTEAFF.

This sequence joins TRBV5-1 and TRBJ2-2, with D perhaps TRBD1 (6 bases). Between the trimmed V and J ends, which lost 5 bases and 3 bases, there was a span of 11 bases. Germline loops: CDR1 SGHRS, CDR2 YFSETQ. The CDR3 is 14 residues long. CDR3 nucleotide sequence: TGCGCCAGCAGGACACAGGGCGACACCGGGGAGCTGTTTTTT. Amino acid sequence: CASRTQGDTGELFF.